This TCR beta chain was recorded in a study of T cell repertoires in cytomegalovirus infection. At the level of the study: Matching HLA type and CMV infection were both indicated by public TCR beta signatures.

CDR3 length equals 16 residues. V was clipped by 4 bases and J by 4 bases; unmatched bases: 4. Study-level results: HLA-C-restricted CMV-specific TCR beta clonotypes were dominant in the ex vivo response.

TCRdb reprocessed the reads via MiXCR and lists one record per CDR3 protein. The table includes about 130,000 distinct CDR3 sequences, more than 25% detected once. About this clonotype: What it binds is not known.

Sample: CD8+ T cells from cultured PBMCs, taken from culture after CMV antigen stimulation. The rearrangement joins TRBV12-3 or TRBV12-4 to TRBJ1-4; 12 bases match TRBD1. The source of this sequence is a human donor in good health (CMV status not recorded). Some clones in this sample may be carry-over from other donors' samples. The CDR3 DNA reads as TGTGCCAGCAGTTGGGACAGGGGGCAAGATAATGAAAAACTGTTTTTT. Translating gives CASSWDRGQDNEKLFF.